The entry that follows covers one T cell receptor beta chain sequence. The TCR beta CDR3 regions underwent amplification using RNA transcripts as the source. Primed by the HTBI set, a first-round RT-PCR was run on the TCR CDR3. TCRdb recomputed calls from the multiplex PCR reads with MiXCR, one row per CDR3 protein. Of a few hundred thousand distinct CDR3 sequences listed, approximately 22% are singletons. The record originates from a study of T cells in Graves' hyperthyroidism and ophthalmopathy. The sequence derives from a woman aged 70-85 years with Graves' ophthalmopathy. The sequenced sample consisted of blood.

The CDR3 DNA sequence: TGTGCCAGTAGTATTGTCTGGGGGACAGGGAACAATGAGCAGTTCTTC. Its protein is CASSIVWGTGNNEQFF. The chain couples TRBV19 to TRBJ2-1, with 9 bases aligning to TRBD1. Germline CDR1 LNHDA, CDR2 SQIVND (reference sequence). With 3 bases clipped from V and 5 bases from J, the junction kept 8 bases outside the gene matches. This CDR3 has 16 amino acids.